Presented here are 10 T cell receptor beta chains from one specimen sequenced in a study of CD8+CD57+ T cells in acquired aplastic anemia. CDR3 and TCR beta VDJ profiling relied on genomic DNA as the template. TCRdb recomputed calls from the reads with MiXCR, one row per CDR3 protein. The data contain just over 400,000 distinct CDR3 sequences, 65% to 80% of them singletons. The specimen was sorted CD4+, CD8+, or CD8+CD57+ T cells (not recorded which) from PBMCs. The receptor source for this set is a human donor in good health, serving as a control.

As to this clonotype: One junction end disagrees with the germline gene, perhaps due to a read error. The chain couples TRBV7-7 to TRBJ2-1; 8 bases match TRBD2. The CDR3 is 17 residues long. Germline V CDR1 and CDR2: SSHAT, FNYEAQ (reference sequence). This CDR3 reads CASSLGGGSSSYNEQFF. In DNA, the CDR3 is TGTGCTAGCAGCTTGGGCGGGGGGAGCAGCTCCTACAATGAGCAGTTCTTC.

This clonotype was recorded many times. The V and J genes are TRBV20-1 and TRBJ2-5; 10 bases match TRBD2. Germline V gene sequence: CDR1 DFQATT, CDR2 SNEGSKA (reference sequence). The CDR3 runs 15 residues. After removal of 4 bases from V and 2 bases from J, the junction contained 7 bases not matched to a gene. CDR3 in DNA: TGCAGTGCTACTATAGCGGGGGGTGTTCAAGAGACCCAGTACTTC. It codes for CSATIAGGVQETQYF.

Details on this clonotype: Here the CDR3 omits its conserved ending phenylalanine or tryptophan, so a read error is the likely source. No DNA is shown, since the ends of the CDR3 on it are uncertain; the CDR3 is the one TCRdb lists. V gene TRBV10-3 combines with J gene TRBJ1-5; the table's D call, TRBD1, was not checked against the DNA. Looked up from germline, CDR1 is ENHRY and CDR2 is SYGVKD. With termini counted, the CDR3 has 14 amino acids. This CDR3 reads CASRQGTSNQSQHL.

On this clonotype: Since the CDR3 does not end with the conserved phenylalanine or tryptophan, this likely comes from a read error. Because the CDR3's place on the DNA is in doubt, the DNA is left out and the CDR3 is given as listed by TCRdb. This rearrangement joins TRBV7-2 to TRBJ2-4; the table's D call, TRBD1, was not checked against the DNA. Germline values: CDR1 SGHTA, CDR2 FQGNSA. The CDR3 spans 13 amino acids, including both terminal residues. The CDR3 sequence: CASSSGQPHETQY.

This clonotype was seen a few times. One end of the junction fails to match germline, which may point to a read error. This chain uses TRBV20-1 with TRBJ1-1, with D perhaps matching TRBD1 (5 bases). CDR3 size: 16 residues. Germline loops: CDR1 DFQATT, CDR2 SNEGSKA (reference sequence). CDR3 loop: CSARSQGMGMNTEACF. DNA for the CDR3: TGCAGTGCTAGATCCCAGGGAATGGGGATGAACACTGAAGCTTGCTTT.

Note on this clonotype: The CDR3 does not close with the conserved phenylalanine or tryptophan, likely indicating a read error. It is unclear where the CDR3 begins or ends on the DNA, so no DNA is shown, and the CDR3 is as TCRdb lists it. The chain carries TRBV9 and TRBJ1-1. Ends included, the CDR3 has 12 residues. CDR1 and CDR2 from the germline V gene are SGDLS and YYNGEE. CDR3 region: CASSVSGLVYDL.

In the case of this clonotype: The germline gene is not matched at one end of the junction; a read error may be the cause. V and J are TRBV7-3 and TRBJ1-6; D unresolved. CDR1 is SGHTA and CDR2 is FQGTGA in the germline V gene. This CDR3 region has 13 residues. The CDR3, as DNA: TGTGCCAGCAGCACCCACAGCGATTCTCCCCTCCACTTT. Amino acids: CASSTHSDSPLHF.

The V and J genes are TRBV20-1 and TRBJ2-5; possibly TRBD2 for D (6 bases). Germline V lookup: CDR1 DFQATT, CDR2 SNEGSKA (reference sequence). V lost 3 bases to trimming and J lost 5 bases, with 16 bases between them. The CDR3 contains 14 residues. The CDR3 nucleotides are TGCAGTGCTAGTGGCGGGGTAGGTAATGAGACCCAGTACTTC. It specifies CSASGGVGNETQYF.

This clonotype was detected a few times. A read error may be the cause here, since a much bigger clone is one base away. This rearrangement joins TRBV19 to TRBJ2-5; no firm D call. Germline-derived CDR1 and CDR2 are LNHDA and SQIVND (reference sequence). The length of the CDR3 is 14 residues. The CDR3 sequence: CASSIVTDQETQCF. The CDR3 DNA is TGTGCCAGTAGTATAGTTACAGATCAAGAGACCCAGTGCTTC.

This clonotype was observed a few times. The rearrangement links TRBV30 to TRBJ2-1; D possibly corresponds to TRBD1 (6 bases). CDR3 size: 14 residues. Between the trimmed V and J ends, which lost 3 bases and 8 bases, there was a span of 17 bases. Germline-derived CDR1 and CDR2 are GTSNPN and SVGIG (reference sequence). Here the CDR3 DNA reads TGTGCCTGGAGGACGGTTGGGGGCGTCGATGAGCAGTTCTTC. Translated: CAWRTVGGVDEQFF. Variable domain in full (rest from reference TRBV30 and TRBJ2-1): SQTIHQWPATLVQPVGSPLSLECTVEGTSNPNLYWYRQAAGRGLQLLFYSVGIGQISSEVPQNLSASRPQDRQFILSSKKLLLSDSGFYLCAWRTVGGVDEQFFGPGTRLTVL.